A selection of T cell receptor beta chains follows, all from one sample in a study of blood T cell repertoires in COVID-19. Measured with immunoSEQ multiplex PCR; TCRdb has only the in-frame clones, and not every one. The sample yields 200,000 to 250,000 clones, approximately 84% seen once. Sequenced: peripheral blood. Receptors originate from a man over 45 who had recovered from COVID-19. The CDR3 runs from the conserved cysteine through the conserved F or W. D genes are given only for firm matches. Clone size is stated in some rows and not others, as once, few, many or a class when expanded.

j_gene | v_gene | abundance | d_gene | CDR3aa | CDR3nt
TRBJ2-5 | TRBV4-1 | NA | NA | CASRGRMRETQYF | TGCGCCAGCAGAGGCAGGATGCGCGAGACCCAGTACTTC
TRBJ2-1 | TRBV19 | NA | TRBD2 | CATKLAGAAREQFF | TGTGCCACCAAACTAGCGGGAGCCGCCCGGGAGCAGTTCTTC
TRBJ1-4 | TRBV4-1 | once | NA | CASSQEEPRGFREKLFF | TGCGCCAGCAGCCAAGAAGAGCCCAGGGGCTTCCGTGAAAAACTGTTTTTT
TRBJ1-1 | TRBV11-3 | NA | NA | CASSLGGMNTEAFF | TGTGCCAGCAGCTTAGGAGGAATGAACACTGAAGCTTTCTTT
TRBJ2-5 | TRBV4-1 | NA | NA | CASSQDGAWETQYF | TGCGCCAGCAGCCAAGACGGAGCATGGGAGACCCAGTACTTC
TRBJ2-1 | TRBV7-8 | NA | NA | CASSLGGRLEQFF | TGTGCCAGCAGCTTAGGGGGGCGGCTTGAGCAGTTCTTC
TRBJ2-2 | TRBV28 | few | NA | CASSLTGTGELFF | TGTGCCAGCAGTTTAACGGGGACCGGGGAGCTGTTTTTT
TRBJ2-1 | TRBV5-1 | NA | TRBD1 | CASSLGGTEFWNEQFF | TGCGCCAGCAGCTTGGGAGGGACAGAGTTTTGGAATGAGCAGTTCTTC
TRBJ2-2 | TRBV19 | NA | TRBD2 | CASSSDRLAGGPMELFF | TGTGCCAGTAGTTCGGATAGACTAGCGGGAGGGCCGATGGAGCTGTTTTTT
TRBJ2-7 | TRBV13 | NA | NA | CASSLSWSSSYEQYF | TGTGCCAGCAGCTTATCTTGGAGTTCCTCCTACGAGCAGTACTTC
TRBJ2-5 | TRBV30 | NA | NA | CAWSVVGEETQYF | TGTGCCTGGAGTGTGGTGGGAGAAGAGACCCAGTACTTC
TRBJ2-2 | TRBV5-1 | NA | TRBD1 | CASSFGDRANTGELFF | TGCGCCAGCAGCTTTGGGGACAGGGCAAACACCGGGGAGCTGTTTTTT
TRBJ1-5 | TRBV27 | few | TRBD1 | CASGGQGFNQPQHF | TGTGCCAGCGGTGGACAGGGGTTCAATCAGCCCCAGCATTTT
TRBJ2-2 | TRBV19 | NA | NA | CASSILGQANTGELFF | TGTGCCAGTAGTATATTGGGCCAGGCAAACACCGGGGAGCTGTTTTTT
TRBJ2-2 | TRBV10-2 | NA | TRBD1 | CASSGQGGTGELFF | TGCGCCAGCAGCGGACAGGGGGGCACCGGGGAGCTGTTTTTT
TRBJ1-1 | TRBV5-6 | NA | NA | CASSRGLMNTEAFF | TGTGCCAGCAGCCGGGGACTCATGAACACTGAAGCTTTCTTT
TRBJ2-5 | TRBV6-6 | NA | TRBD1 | CASSPDRGVKTQYF | TGTGCCAGCAGTCCCGACAGGGGGGTTAAGACCCAGTACTTC